This T cell receptor beta chain is from a study of blood T cell repertoires in COVID-19. Germline CDR1 reads SEHNR; CDR2 reads FQNEAQ (reference sequence). J gave up 0 bases and V 4 bases, and 5 bases lay outside the gene matches. The CDR3 sequence is 15 residues long. Seattle cases were enrolled at active infection and followed longitudinally. Produced via immunoSEQ multiplex PCR; TCRdb's table is partial and in-frame only. The sample includes roughly 220,000 clones, 82% of them seen just once. The rearrangement links TRBV7-9 to TRBJ1-1; 7 nucleotides agree with TRBD1. The sample taken for sequencing was peripheral blood. This clonotype was sampled from a woman older than 75 with COVID-19, enrolled during active disease. This CDR3 reads CASSSGTVMNTEAFF. The CDR3 bases are TGTGCCAGCAGCTCCGGGACAGTCATGAACACTGAAGCTTTCTTT.